Each of the 5 T cell receptor beta chains below was sequenced from the same sample in a study of Graves' ophthalmopathy and Graves' hyperthyroidism. RNA transcripts provided the template for amplifying TCR beta CDR3 regions. The first-round RT-PCR employed HTBI primers together with the Qiagen OneStep RT-PCR kit. A multiplex PCR was then performed as the second round. TCRdb re-derived calls from the multiplex PCR reads in MiXCR, one entry per CDR3 protein. The table records hundreds of thousands of distinct CDR3 sequences, over 40% of them present only once. The source material was peripheral blood. These receptors came from an adult man with Graves' ophthalmopathy.

The V gene is TRBV2, the J gene TRBJ2-2; the D is unclear. The CDR3 extends over 11 amino acids. CDR1 and CDR2 (germline): SNHLY, FYNNEI. V was pared by 6 bases and J by 11 bases, with 10 bases between. CDR3 nucleotides: TGTGCCAGCAGGGTACTCGGAGAGCTGTTTTTT. Its protein product is CASRVLGELFF.

This clonotype has just a few counts. Possible read error: a much larger clone is one base away. The chain recombines TRBV12-3 or TRBV12-4 with TRBJ2-2; 8 bases align to TRBD1. This CDR3 has 15 amino acids. Unmatched junction bases numbered 1, after V lost 4 bases and J lost 0 bases. The CDR3 nucleotides read TGTGCCAGCAGTTGGGACAGGCCGAACACCGGGGAGCTGTTTTTT. Translating gives CASSWDRPNTGELFF.

To note about this clonotype: Sequence at one end of the junction differs from germline and may be a read error. The V and J genes are TRBV7-2 and TRBJ2-7; 9 nucleotides align to TRBD1. Germline V CDR1 and CDR2: SGHTA, FQGNSA. This CDR3 contains 13 residues. CDR3 sequence reads: CASSSQGWGQGEF. The CDR3 nucleotides read TGTGCCAGCAGCTCGCAAGGGTGGGGACAGGGAGAGTTC.

This clonotype was counted many times. The gene calls are TRBV24-1 and TRBJ1-5; D gene uncertain. Between the trimmed V and J ends, which lost 5 bases and 1 base, there was a span of 8 bases. The germline V gene encodes CDR1 KGHDR and CDR2 SFDVKD. The CDR3 is 14 residues long. The CDR3 region is CATSVVGSNQPQHF. DNA for the CDR3: TGTGCCACCAGTGTGGTGGGCAGCAATCAGCCCCAGCATTTT.

This chain links TRBV7-8 with TRBJ2-7; 9 bases agree with TRBD2. The CDR3 consists of 16 residues. Per germline, CDR1 SGHVS and CDR2 FQNEAQ. V shed 4 bases and J 7 bases; nucleotides not matched to a gene: 14. The CDR3 sequence: CASSWGRGLALGEQYF. The CDR3 coding sequence is TGTGCCAGCAGCTGGGGCAGGGGACTAGCTTTGGGGGAGCAGTACTTC.